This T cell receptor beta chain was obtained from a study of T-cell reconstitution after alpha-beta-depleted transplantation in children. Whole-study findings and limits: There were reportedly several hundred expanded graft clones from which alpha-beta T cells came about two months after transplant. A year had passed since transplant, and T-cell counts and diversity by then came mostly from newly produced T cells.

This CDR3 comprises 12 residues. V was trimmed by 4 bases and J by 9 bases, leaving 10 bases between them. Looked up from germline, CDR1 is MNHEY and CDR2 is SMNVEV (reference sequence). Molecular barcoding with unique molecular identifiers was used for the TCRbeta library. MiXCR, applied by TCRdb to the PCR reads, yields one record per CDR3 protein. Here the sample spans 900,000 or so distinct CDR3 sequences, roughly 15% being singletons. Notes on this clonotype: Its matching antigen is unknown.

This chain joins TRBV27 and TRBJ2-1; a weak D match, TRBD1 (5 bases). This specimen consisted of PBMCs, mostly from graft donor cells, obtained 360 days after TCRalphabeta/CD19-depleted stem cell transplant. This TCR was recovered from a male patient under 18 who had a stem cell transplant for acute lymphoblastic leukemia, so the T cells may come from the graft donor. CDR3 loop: CASSWQGTEQFF. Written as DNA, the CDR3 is TGTGCCAGCAGTTGGCAGGGCACTGAGCAGTTCTTC.